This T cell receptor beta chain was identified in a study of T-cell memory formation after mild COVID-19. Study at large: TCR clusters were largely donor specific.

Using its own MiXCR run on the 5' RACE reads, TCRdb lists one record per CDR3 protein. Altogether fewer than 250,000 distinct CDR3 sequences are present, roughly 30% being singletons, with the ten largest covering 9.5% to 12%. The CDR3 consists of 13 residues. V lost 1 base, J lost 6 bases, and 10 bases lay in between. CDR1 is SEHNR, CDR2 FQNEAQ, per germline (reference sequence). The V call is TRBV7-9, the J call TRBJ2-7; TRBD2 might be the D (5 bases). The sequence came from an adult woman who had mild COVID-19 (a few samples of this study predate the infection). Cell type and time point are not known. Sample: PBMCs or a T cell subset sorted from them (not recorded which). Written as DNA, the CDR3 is TGTGCCAGCAGCTTAGAATCGGGGTCCGAGCAGTACTTC. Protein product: CASSLESGSEQYF.